This TCR beta chain was retrieved from a study of graft-versus-host responses after intestinal transplantation. Concerning this clone itself: As yet, its antigen is unknown.

The assay was immunoSEQ multiplex PCR, and TCRdb's table has in-frame clones only and misses some. This sample carries some 130,000 clones, approximately 92% of them seen once, and the ten largest clones take 0.09% to 0.15%. Trimming at V came to 4 bases and at J to 7 bases, leaving 16 bases not matched to a gene. Germline assignment: CDR1 SGHDN and CDR2 FVKESK. This CDR3 spans 17 amino acids. This receptor was obtained from a human donor who received an intestinal transplant. V gene TRBV14 combines with J gene TRBJ2-1; 7 bases line up with TRBD2. Source: unstimulated CD4+ T cells sorted from spleen or lymph node cells, taken before intestinal transplant. The CDR3 nucleotides read TGTGCCAGCAGCCTTCATGGACTAGGAGGAACCTGGAATGAGCAGTTCTTC. Its translation is CASSLHGLGGTWNEQFF.